Described below is a single TCR beta chain sequence and its context. The data were obtained in a study of cytomegalovirus exposure and HLA in healthy donors. This PCR relied on a set of 60 Vbeta primers and 13 Jbeta primers. Here immunoSEQ multiplex PCR was the method, and the copy in TCRdb shows in-frame clones only, minus some. The sample includes 100,000 to 150,000 clones, approximately 74% of them seen just once. V was trimmed by 3 bases and J by 0 bases, leaving 15 bases between them. The germline V gene has CDR1 MDHEN and CDR2 SYDVKM. CDR3 length: 17 amino acids. The TCR comes from a male donor in good health and CMV-seronegative. The chain joins TRBV28 to TRBJ1-5; D unresolved. Sequenced sample: PBMCs. The CDR3: CASSFNGIGVSNQPQHF. The DNA for the CDR3 is TGTGCCAGCAGTTTTAATGGAATCGGGGTTAGCAATCAGCCCCAGCATTTT.